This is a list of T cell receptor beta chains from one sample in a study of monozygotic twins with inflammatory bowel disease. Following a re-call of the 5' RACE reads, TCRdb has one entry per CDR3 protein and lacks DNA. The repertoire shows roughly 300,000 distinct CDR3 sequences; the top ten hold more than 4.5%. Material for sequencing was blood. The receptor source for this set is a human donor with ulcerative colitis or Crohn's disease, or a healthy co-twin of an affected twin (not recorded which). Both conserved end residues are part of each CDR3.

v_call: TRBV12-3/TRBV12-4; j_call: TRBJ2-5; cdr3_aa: CASRINGEETQYF
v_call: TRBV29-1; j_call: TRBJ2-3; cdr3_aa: CSAGQGLADTQYF
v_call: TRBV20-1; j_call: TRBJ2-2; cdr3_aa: CSANPGLATGELFF
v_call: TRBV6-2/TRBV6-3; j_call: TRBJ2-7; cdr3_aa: CASKGLGGERAYEQYF
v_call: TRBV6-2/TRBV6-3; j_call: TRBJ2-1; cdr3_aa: CALGQNNGGEQFF
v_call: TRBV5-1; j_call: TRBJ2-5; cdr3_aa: CASMLGFSFQETQYF
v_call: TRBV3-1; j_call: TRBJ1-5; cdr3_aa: CASSQGLRPGIQPQHF
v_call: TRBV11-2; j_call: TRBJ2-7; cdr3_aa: CASSLERTHRFYEQYF
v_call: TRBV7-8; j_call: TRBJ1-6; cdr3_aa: CASLVWGPKSSYNSPLHF
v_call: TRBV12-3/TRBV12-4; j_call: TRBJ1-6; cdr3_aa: CASRYNADNSPLHF
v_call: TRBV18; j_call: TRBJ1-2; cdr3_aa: CASSPNRFYGYTF
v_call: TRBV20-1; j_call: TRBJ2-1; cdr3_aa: CSARDGTSGRNEQLF
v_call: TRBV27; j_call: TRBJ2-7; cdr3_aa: CASSSRVGEQYF
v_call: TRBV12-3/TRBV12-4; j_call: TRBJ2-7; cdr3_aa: CASSQTGSYEQYF
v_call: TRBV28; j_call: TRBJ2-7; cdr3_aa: CATTVPQPYEQYF
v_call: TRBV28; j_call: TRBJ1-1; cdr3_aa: CASTGSANTEAFF
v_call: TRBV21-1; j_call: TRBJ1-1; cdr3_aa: CASSKHVNTEAFF
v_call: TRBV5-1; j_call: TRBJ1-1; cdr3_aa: CASSTGGVGTEAFF
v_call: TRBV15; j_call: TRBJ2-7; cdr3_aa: CATSRDDSSIAYEQYF
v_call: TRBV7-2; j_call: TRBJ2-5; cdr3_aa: CASSPGEAETQYF
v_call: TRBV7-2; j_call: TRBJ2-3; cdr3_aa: CASSLTGTSRSTDTQYF
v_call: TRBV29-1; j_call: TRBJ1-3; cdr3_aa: CSVAQNSGNTIYF
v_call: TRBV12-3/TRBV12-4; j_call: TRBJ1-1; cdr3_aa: CASRRRSDRIGPKAFF
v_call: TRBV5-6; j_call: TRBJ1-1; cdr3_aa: CASSPHEGTEAFF
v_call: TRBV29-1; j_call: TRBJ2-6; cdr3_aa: CSASTTTGANVLTF
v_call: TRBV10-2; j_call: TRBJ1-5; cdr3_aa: CASSESAGDRTQPQHF
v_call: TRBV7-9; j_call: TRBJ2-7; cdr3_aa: CASSPSTEQYF
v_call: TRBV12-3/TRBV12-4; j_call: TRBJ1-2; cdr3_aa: CASSSGTGEGYTF
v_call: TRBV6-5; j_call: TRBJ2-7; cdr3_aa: CASRSDRGSSYEQYF
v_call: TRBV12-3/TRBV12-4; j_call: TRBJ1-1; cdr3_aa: CASTKNRLAFF
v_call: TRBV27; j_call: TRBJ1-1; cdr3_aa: CASSPLLHYTEAFF
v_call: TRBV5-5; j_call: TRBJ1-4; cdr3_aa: CASSLEGTQNEKLFF
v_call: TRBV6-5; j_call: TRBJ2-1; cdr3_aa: CASTPGHRNEQFF
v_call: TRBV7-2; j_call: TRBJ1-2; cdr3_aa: CASSLSGQVLYGYTF
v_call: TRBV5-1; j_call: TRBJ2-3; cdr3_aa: CASSSRTSGMTDTQYF
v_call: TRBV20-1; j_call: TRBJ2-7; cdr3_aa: CSAVVGGDFSYEQYF
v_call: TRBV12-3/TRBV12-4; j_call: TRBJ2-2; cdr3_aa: CASSFYRPGGTGELFF
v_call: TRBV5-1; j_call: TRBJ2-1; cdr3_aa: CASSSSPNNNEQFF
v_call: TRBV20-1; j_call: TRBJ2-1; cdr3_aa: CSLRGGRGPYNEQFF
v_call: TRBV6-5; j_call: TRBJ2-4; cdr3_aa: CASSYGQGRNIQYF
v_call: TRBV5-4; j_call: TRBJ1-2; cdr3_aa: CASSPPLGQGLGGYTF
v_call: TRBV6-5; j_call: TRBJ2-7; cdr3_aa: CASSYPIDSLHEQYF
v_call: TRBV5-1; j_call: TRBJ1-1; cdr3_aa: CASTQHPGNTEAFF